This TCR beta chain was recovered during a study of vaccination and CD4 T cells after COVID-19. Study findings and constraints: Convalescent patients showed a median around 90% of reactive clones that were seen only post-vaccination.

This clonotype was found a few times. Its matching antigen is unknown. Using its own MiXCR run on the PCR reads, TCRdb lists one record per CDR3 protein. This table holds 25,000 or so distinct CDR3 sequences, under 65% found once. The CDR3 spans 15 residues. The germline V gene has CDR1 MNHNS and CDR2 SASEGT. V lost 7 bases and J lost 0, with 16 bases in between. The sequences come from CD4+ T cells from blood, collected before SARS-CoV-2 vaccination. This TCR came from a human donor who had recovered from COVID-19. The chain carries TRBV6-1 and TRBJ2-7; a weak D match, TRBD1 (6 bases). This CDR3 is CASTDRTPSSYEQYF. CDR3 DNA: TGTGCCAGCACCGACAGGACACCGAGCTCCTACGAGCAGTACTTC.